Presented here are 13 T cell receptor beta chains from one specimen sequenced in a study of T cell repertoires in cytomegalovirus infection. In TCRdb, the reads were re-called with MiXCR into one record per CDR3 protein. The sample has approximately 190,000 distinct CDR3 sequences; nearly 9.5% are singletons. The sample consisted of PBMCs. The receptors shown here come from a human donor in good health (CMV status not recorded). Some clones in this sample may be carry-over from other donors' samples.

This clonotype was seen repeatedly, ten times or more. The junction differs from germline at one of its ends, possibly a read error. V usage is TRBV5-4 and J usage is TRBJ2-7; 13 nucleotides agree with TRBD2. The CDR3 has 18 amino acids. Germline assignment: CDR1 SGHNT and CDR2 YYREEE (reference sequence). The CDR3, as DNA: TGTGCCAGCAGCTTGGAATCGGGACTAGCGGGAACCTCCAACGAGCAGTACTTC. Encoded protein: CASSLESGLAGTSNEQYF.

By sample fraction, this clonotype is medium-sized. The V gene is TRBV7-2, the J gene TRBJ1-1; D uncertain. Germline V lookup: CDR1 SGHTA, CDR2 FQGNSA. Trimming pared 5 bases from V and 4 bases from J, leaving 29 bases between. The CDR3 contains 19 residues. CDR3 sequence: CASSKGPRWEGRLGTEAFF. The DNA for the CDR3 is TGTGCCAGCAGCAAAGGCCCCCGTTGGGAGGGTCGTCTTGGCACTGAAGCTTTCTTT.

This clonotype was counted many times. The V call is TRBV6-1, the J call TRBJ1-4; D perhaps matches TRBD1 (6 bases). CDR3 length: 13 amino acids. Germline CDR1 is MNHNS and CDR2 is SASEGT. V lost 6 bases and J lost 7, with 12 bases in between. The CDR3, as DNA: TGTGCCAGCAGGCCGGGGGCGGGTGAAAAACTGTTTTTT. This gives the protein CASRPGAGEKLFF.

This clonotype occurred many times. The chain combines TRBV5-5 with TRBJ2-5; D uncertain. The CDR3 is made up of 17 amino acids. CDR1 is SGHKS and CDR2 is YYEKEE in the germline V gene (reference sequence). Trimming left V 6 bases short and J 0 bases short, with 21 bases between. The CDR3 nucleotides are TGTGCCAGCACCTTATCCCCCACCCGGCTATACCAAGAGACCCAGTACTTC. The encoded protein is CASTLSPTRLYQETQYF. Full variable domain (outside the CDR3, taken from reference TRBV5-5 and TRBJ2-5): DAGVTQSPTHLIKTRGQQVTLRCSPISGHKSVSWYQQVLGQGPQFIFQYYEKEERGRGNFPDRFSARQFPNYSSELNVNALLLGDSALYLCASTLSPTRLYQETQYFGPGTRLLVL.

The rearrangement uses TRBV28 and TRBJ1-5, with 10 bases that match TRBD1. Germline loops: CDR1 MDHEN, CDR2 SYDVKM. V shed 5 bases, J shed 7 bases, and the junction held 11 bases outside the gene matches. This CDR3 has 16 residues. The CDR3 DNA reads as TGTGCCAGCAGTGCGAACCCGGGACAGGGGAGACAGCCCCAGCATTTT. This codes for CASSANPGQGRQPQHF. The whole variable domain, remainder taken from reference TRBV28 and TRBJ1-5, is DVKVTQSSRYLVKRTGEKVFLECVQDMDHENMFWYRQDPGLGLRLIYFSYDVKMKEKGDIPEGYSVSREKKERFSLILESASTNQTSMYLCASSANPGQGRQPQHFGDGTRLSIL.

The chain links TRBV20-1 to TRBJ1-5; D gene ambiguous. V gave up 7 bases and J gave up 4 bases, with 14 bases separating them. Per germline, CDR1 DFQATT and CDR2 SNEGSKA (reference sequence). This CDR3 has 13 residues. The CDR3 sequence is CSVGEGRNQPQHF. The CDR3 DNA reads TGCAGTGTCGGAGAAGGACGGAATCAGCCCCAGCATTTT.

There are a few counts of this clonotype. The chain uses TRBV5-6 and TRBJ1-1; D ambiguous. Germline V CDR1 and CDR2: SGHDT, YYEEEE. CDR3 length equals 14 residues. V lost 0 bases and J 3 bases, leaving 9 bases between the germline ends. CDR3: CASSLVRGDTEAFF. In DNA form, the CDR3 reads TGTGCCAGCAGCTTGGTAAGAGGAGACACTGAAGCTTTCTTT. Based on the CDR3 plus reference TRBV5-6 and TRBJ1-1, the full variable domain is DAGVTQSPTHLIKTRGQQVTLRCSPKSGHDTVSWYQQALGQGPQFIFQYYEEEERQRGNFPDRFSGHQFPNYSSELNVNALLLGDSALYLCASSLVRGDTEAFFGQGTRLTVV.

This chain links TRBV7-9 with TRBJ2-1; 12 bases map to TRBD2. V was clipped by 4 bases and J by 6 bases; unmatched bases: 4. The CDR3 extends over 15 amino acids. Germline CDR1 reads SEHNR; CDR2 reads FQNEAQ (reference sequence). The chain's CDR3 is CASSYLAGGSNEQFF. CDR3 coding DNA: TGTGCCAGCAGCTACCTAGCGGGAGGGAGCAATGAGCAGTTCTTC.

This clonotype was recorded many times. The CDR3 spells CASSPGVTQYF. DNA for the CDR3: TGTGCCAGCAGTCCCGGAGTAACCCAGTACTTC. The chain carries TRBV28 and TRBJ2-5, with no clear D. The germline V gene has CDR1 MDHEN and CDR2 SYDVKM. The CDR3 contains 11 residues. V lost 5 bases and J lost 8, with 9 bases in between.

This clonotype was seen at least ten times. This chain links TRBV28 with TRBJ1-5; unclear D gene. CDR3 size: 15 residues. CDR1 is MDHEN and CDR2 is SYDVKM in the germline V gene. Trimming took 8 bases from V and 0 from J, leaving 14 bases between them. CDR3 loop: CASLRGEYSNQPQHF. In nucleotides, the CDR3 is TGTGCCAGCCTGCGTGGGGAATATAGCAATCAGCCCCAGCATTTT.

This clonotype was detected many times. The CDR3 sequence: CASSLGRSASYEQYF. DNA for the CDR3: TGTGCCAGCAGTTTAGGTCGGAGCGCCTCCTACGAGCAGTACTTC. The chain carries TRBV12-3 or TRBV12-4 and TRBJ2-7, with D unclear. With 1 base removed from V and 0 bases from J, the gap between germline ends came to 10 bases. The CDR3 spans 15 residues.

This clonotype has at least ten counts. CDR3 nucleotide sequence: TGTGCCAGCAGCTTCCCCCTAGGAGGACTAGCCCGTTACGAGCAGTACTTC. This translates into CASSFPLGGLARYEQYF. The rearrangement links TRBV7-8 to TRBJ2-7; the match to TRBD2 covers 8 bases. Trimming took 3 bases from V and 4 from J; bases not matched to a gene: 14. The CDR3 runs to 17 residues. Germline CDR1 is SGHVS and CDR2 is FQNEAQ.

In its sample, this clonotype was seen a few times. The rearrangement joins TRBV6-2 or TRBV6-3 to TRBJ1-5, with a tentative D call TRBD1 (6 bases). The germline gives CDR1 MNHEY, CDR2 SVGEGT. The length of the CDR3 is 14 residues. V was shortened by 7 bases and J by 3 bases, with 13 bases between the two germline ends. The DNA of the CDR3 is TGTGCCAGCAATCCGGACAGAACCAATCAGCCCCAGCATTTT. Translating it yields CASNPDRTNQPQHF.